What follows are 25 T cell receptor beta chains derived from one specimen sequenced in a study of CD8 T cells in ankylosing spondylitis. In TCRdb, the 5' RACE reads were re-called with MiXCR into one record per CDR3 protein. The profile shows around 440,000 distinct CDR3 sequences, 17% of them singletons. For these TCRs, the target antigens are not known. General observations from the study: Within ankylosing spondylitis blood, a TCR beta motif made up of several highly homologous variants appeared to be characteristic.

Sequences were obtained from blood, either unsorted or a sorted T cell fraction (not recorded which). These receptors came from a male donor with ankylosing spondylitis.

This clonotype was found a few times. The chain links TRBV11-2 to TRBJ1-2, with D unresolved. The V end lost 1 base, the J end lost 2 bases, and 11 bases lay between the germline ends. The CDR3 is made up of 15 amino acids. The germline V gene has CDR1 SGHAT and CDR2 FQNNGV. The CDR3 DNA reads TGTGCCAGCAGCTTAGTTCGGTTGCCGAACTATGGCTACACCTTC. Translation gives CASSLVRLPNYGYTF.

This clonotype was picked up a small number of times. The genes are TRBV5-1 and TRBJ2-1, with 9 nucleotides matching TRBD2. The length of the CDR3 is 15 residues. V shed 0 bases and J 4 bases; nucleotides not matched to a gene: 2. Germline V gene data show CDR1 as SGHRS and CDR2 as YFSETQ. For the CDR3, the DNA is TGCGCCAGCAGCTTGGGCGGGGGGGATTACAATGAGCAGTTCTTC. Amino acid sequence: CASSLGGGDYNEQFF.

A few counts support this clonotype. The chain combines TRBV10-3 with TRBJ2-3, with 10 bases fitting TRBD2. V trimming: 6 bases; J trimming: 1 base; junction bases outside the gene matches: 7. This CDR3 spans 16 amino acids. Germline-derived CDR1 and CDR2 are ENHRY and SYGVKD. Written as DNA, the CDR3 is TGTGCCATCAGCCCAAGAAGCGGGGGGGGCACAGATACGCAGTATTTT. It translates to CAISPRSGGGTDTQYF.

The V call is TRBV20-1, the J call TRBJ2-7, with TRBD1 matching over 7 bases. The CDR3 runs 13 residues. The J segment lost 3 bases and the V segment lost 5 bases, leaving 7 bases of the junction unmatched. Germline loops: CDR1 DFQATT, CDR2 SNEGSKA (reference sequence). For the CDR3, the DNA is TGCAGTGCTCCCGCGGCAGGGGGCTACGAGCAGTACTTC. Its translation is CSAPAAGGYEQYF.

This chain uses TRBV12-3 or TRBV12-4 with TRBJ2-2; no clear D. The CDR3 extends over 17 amino acids. The V and J ends lost 3 bases and 6 bases respectively, with 20 bases between them. The CDR3 bases are TGTGCCAGCAGTTTTAGACCTGGGGTTACCGGGTCCGGGGAGCTGTTTTTT. Amino acid sequence: CASSFRPGVTGSGELFF.

The V call is TRBV4-1, the J call TRBJ2-6, with D unresolved. The CDR3 contains 15 residues. The ends were cut back, 0 bases at V and 2 bases at J, with 5 bases in the middle. From germline, CDR1 is MGHRA and CDR2 YSYEKL. The CDR3 reads CASSQDQTGANVLTF. The CDR3 DNA follows: TGCGCCAGCAGCCAAGATCAGACTGGGGCCAACGTCCTGACTTTC.

This rearrangement joins TRBV20-1 to TRBJ1-1, with 9 bases that match TRBD1. The J segment lost 4 bases and the V segment lost 3 bases, leaving 9 bases of the junction unmatched. The CDR3 runs 15 residues. Germline values: CDR1 DFQATT, CDR2 SNEGSKA (reference sequence). CDR3 sequence (DNA): TGCAGTGCTAGTTCTTCCGGGACAGGGTTCACTGAAGCTTTCTTT. It codes for CSASSSGTGFTEAFF.

V usage is TRBV20-1 and J usage is TRBJ2-1, with TRBD2 identical over 14 bases. In germline, CDR1 is DFQATT, CDR2 SNEGSKA (reference sequence). With 3 bases clipped from V and 4 bases from J, the junction kept 2 bases outside the gene matches. This CDR3 has 15 residues. The CDR3 sequence: CSARGLAGVYNEQFF. For the CDR3, the DNA is TGCAGTGCTAGGGGACTAGCGGGGGTTTACAATGAGCAGTTCTTC.

This clonotype was seen repeatedly, ten times or more. An end of the junction differs from the germline gene, which may be a read error. The V call is TRBV19, the J call TRBJ1-1, with TRBD1 matching over 8 bases. Germline CDR1 reads LNHDA; CDR2 reads SQIVND (reference sequence). The CDR3 has 14 residues. This CDR3 reads CASSNRGANTEAFF. CDR3 bases: TGTGCCAGCAGTAACAGGGGGGCGAACACTGAAGCTTTCTTT.

This chain links TRBV29-1 with TRBJ2-7, with D uncertain. Germline V gives CDR1 SQVTM, CDR2 ANQGSEA. The CDR3 totals 11 residues. Trimming took 5 bases from V and 6 from J, leaving 11 bases between them. The CDR3 loop reads CSVNRAAEQYF. Written as DNA, the CDR3 is TGCAGCGTTAACCGCGCGGCCGAGCAGTACTTC.

This chain joins TRBV12-3 or TRBV12-4 and TRBJ2-7; D not certain. The CDR3 runs 15 residues. V was shortened by 5 bases and J by 0 bases, with 14 bases between the two germline ends. The CDR3 reads CASSLRSASSYEQYF. The CDR3 region has the DNA TGTGCCAGCAGTCTGAGGAGTGCCAGCTCCTACGAGCAGTACTTC.

This clonotype was counted a few times. The chain uses TRBV15 and TRBJ2-1, with TRBD2 as a possible D gene (5 bases). This CDR3 is 17 amino acids long. The germline CDR1 and CDR2 sequences are LNHNV and YYDKDF (reference sequence). V was pared by 0 bases and J by 5 bases, with 17 bases between. The CDR3 DNA sequence: TGTGCCACCAGCAGAGAGGGAGACCCAGGTCCAGACAATGAGCAGTTCTTC. This codes for CATSREGDPGPDNEQFF. The full variable domain, completed using reference TRBV15 and TRBJ2-1, is DAMVIQNPRYQVTQFGKPVTLSCSQTLNHNVMYWYQQKSSQAPKLLFHYYDKDFNNEADTPDNFQSRRPNTSFCFLDIRSPGLGDTAMYLCATSREGDPGPDNEQFFGPGTRLTVL.

The chain carries TRBV11-2 and TRBJ2-2; 11 bases agree with TRBD1. The germline V gene encodes CDR1 SGHAT and CDR2 FQNNGV. Trimming took 7 bases from V and 6 from J; bases not matched to a gene: 13. CDR3 length: 17 residues. CDR3 sequence (DNA): TGTGCCAGCAACTCCGGAGGGACAGGGGGTGAGGCCGGGGAGCTGTTTTTT. Translation gives CASNSGGTGGEAGELFF. Using reference TRBV11-2 and TRBJ2-2 for the parts outside the CDR3, the full variable domain is EAGVAQSPRYKIIEKRQSVAFWCNPISGHATLYWYQQILGQGPKLLIQFQNNGVVDDSQLPKDRFSAERLKGVDSTLKIQPAKLEDSAVYLCASNSGGTGGEAGELFFGEGSRLTVL.

This clonotype was found a few times. This chain links TRBV4-1 with TRBJ2-5, with D possibly TRBD2 on 5 matching bases. Per the germline V gene, CDR1 is MGHRA and CDR2 is YSYEKL. The CDR3 runs 14 residues. V was clipped by 1 base and J by 5 bases, with 11 bases between them. The CDR3: CASSQGGLGETQYF. As DNA, the CDR3 is TGCGCCAGCAGCCAAGGAGGGTTGGGGGAGACCCAGTACTTC.

This clonotype was seen more than once but under ten times. This chain connects TRBV19 to TRBJ2-1; 8 bases map to TRBD2. The CDR3 spans 15 residues. CDR1 and CDR2 (germline): LNHDA, SQIVND (reference sequence). The junction had 14 bases not matched to a gene; V was cut back by 3 bases and J by 13 bases. CDR3 region: CASSIQTGGPSSQFF. In DNA form, the CDR3 reads TGTGCCAGTAGTATTCAGACGGGAGGGCCTTCCAGCCAGTTCTTC.

This clonotype was detected a few times. The chain is built from TRBV20-1 and TRBJ1-2; possible D gene TRBD1, 6 bases. From germline, CDR1 is DFQATT and CDR2 SNEGSKA (reference sequence). Trimming pared 0 bases from V and 4 bases from J, leaving 21 bases between. The CDR3 is made up of 17 amino acids. CDR3 protein: CSARDLTGPQISYGYTF. The CDR3 DNA sequence: TGCAGTGCTAGAGATCTTACAGGGCCCCAAATCAGCTATGGCTACACCTTC.

The chain carries TRBV10-3 and TRBJ2-3, with D unclear. In germline, CDR1 is ENHRY, CDR2 SYGVKD. There are 12 residues in the CDR3. V lost 5 bases and J lost 0, with 3 bases in between. The chain's CDR3 is CAISSSTDTQYF. The CDR3, as DNA: TGTGCCATCAGTTCCAGCACAGATACGCAGTATTTT.

This clonotype was observed a handful of times. The chain's CDR3 is CASSPGQGKWEQYF. The CDR3 nucleotides are TGTGCCAGCAGCCCGGGACAGGGGAAGTGGGAGCAGTACTTC. V is TRBV7-2 and J is TRBJ2-7; 10 bases are shared with TRBD1. After removal of 5 bases from V and 7 bases from J, the junction contained 8 bases not matched to a gene. Germline V CDR1 and CDR2: SGHTA, FQGNSA. The CDR3 runs to 14 residues.

The J gene is TRBJ2-5, the V gene TRBV5-1; D is perhaps TRBD2 (6 bases). The CDR3 totals 15 residues. Trimming removed 4 bases at V and 5 bases at J, with 18 bases between. In germline, CDR1 is SGHRS, CDR2 YFSETQ. CDR3 loop: CASSRDSSAGETQYF. CDR3 nucleotides: TGCGCCAGCAGCCGGGACTCCTCGGCGGGGGAGACCCAGTACTTC. Filled out from reference TRBV5-1 and TRBJ2-5, the complete variable domain reads KAGVTQTPRYLIKTRGQQVTLSCSPISGHRSVSWYQQTPGQGLQFLFEYFSETQRNKGNFPGRFSGRQFSNSRSEMNVSTLELGDSALYLCASSRDSSAGETQYFGPGTRLLVL.

The DNA of the CDR3 is TGTGCCAGCAGTTCCTCGGGGACAGAGAATCTCTACGAGCAGTACTTC. This gives the protein CASSSSGTENLYEQYF. The gene calls are TRBV11-2 and TRBJ2-7; 7 nucleotides align to TRBD1. The CDR3 consists of 16 residues. The trim removed 6 bases at V and 3 bases at J, leaving 14 bases unmatched. Germline CDR1 is SGHAT and CDR2 is FQNNGV.

This clonotype has more than one count but fewer than ten. V is TRBV18 and J is TRBJ2-7, with 7 bases lining up with TRBD1. Germline CDR1 is KGHSH and CDR2 is LQKENI. This CDR3 contains 15 residues. Unmatched junction bases numbered 9, after V lost 3 bases and J lost 4 bases. CDR3 sequence: CASSPMGTDSYEQYF. The CDR3 DNA sequence: TGTGCCAGCTCACCGATGGGGACAGACAGTTACGAGCAGTACTTC.

The rearrangement links TRBV11-2 to TRBJ2-2, with 12 bases that match TRBD2. Trimming at V came to 1 base and at J to 8 bases, leaving 14 bases not matched to a gene. The CDR3 contains 19 residues. CDR1 and CDR2 (germline): SGHAT, FQNNGV. The DNA of the CDR3 is TGTGCCAGCAGCTTAGGCCCCGCCACGACTAGCGGGAGTTCGGGGGAGCTGTTTTTT. Protein product: CASSLGPATTSGSSGELFF.

V usage is TRBV7-2 and J usage is TRBJ2-4; D remains unclear. The germline V gene has CDR1 SGHTA and CDR2 FQGNSA. This CDR3 has 17 residues. Trimming removed 5 bases at V and 3 bases at J, with 20 bases between. CDR3: CASSRPPDGTSKNIQYF. The CDR3 region has the DNA TGTGCCAGCAGCCGCCCCCCGGACGGAACCAGCAAAAACATTCAGTACTTC. The entire variable domain, with the rest obtained from reference TRBV7-2 and TRBJ2-4, is as follows: GAGVSQSPSNKVTEKGKDVELRCDPISGHTALYWYRQSLGQGLEFLIYFQGNSAPDKSGLPSDRFSAERTGGSVSTLTIQRTQQEDSAVYLCASSRPPDGTSKNIQYFGAGTRLSVL.

This clonotype has more than one count but fewer than ten. This chain uses TRBV6-2 or TRBV6-3 with TRBJ1-2, with a weak D call TRBD1 (5 bases). The CDR3 has 13 residues. The germline CDR1 and CDR2 sequences are MNHEY and SVGEGT. Deletions cut 3 bases from V and 8 bases from J, with 13 bases between. This CDR3 is CASSYQVWGGYTF. Here the CDR3 DNA reads TGTGCCAGCAGTTATCAAGTCTGGGGCGGCTACACCTTC.

This clonotype was observed at least ten times. V is TRBV5-1 and J is TRBJ2-2; TRBD1 matches at 8 bases. The CDR3 runs 14 residues. In germline, CDR1 is SGHRS, CDR2 YFSETQ. The V gene end was trimmed by 4 bases and the J gene end by 6 bases; junction bases not matched to a gene: 5. CDR3 region: CASSPGQVPGELFF. Written as DNA, the CDR3 is TGCGCCAGCAGCCCGGGACAGGTCCCCGGGGAGCTGTTTTTT.